Each of the 15 T cell receptor beta chains below was sequenced from the same sample in a study of blood T cell repertoires in COVID-19. The table came from immunoSEQ multiplex PCR; TCRdb's copy has only in-frame clones and leaves some out. The profile shows about 440,000 clones, 70% to 90% of them singletons. The sequenced sample was peripheral blood. All receptors derive from a woman aged 45-65 years with COVID-19, enrolled during active disease.

The CDR3 nucleotides are TGTGCCAGCAGGGAGGAGGACAGGGGGACCGGGGAGCTGTTTTTT. This sequence encodes CASREEDRGTGELFF. V and J are TRBV2 and TRBJ2-2; the match to TRBD1 covers 10 bases. V was clipped by 6 bases and J by 5 bases; unmatched bases: 6. The CDR3 has 15 residues. Per germline, CDR1 SNHLY and CDR2 FYNNEI.

This chain links TRBV9 with TRBJ1-6; D gene ambiguous. This CDR3 region has 14 residues. V lost 0 bases and J 13 bases, leaving 14 bases between the germline ends. Germline loops: CDR1 SGDLS, CDR2 YYNGEE. CDR3 sequence: CASSVGTVFNPLHF. The CDR3 DNA reads TGTGCCAGCAGCGTAGGAACAGTTTTTAATCCCCTCCACTTT.

J is TRBJ1-1 and V is TRBV5-4; D is possibly TRBD1 (5 bases). The CDR3 totals 14 residues. V was pared by 0 bases and J by 6 bases, with 12 bases between. Germline CDR1 reads SGHNT; CDR2 reads YYREEE (reference sequence). Here the CDR3 reads CASSLAGLRAEAFF. The DNA of the CDR3 is TGTGCCAGCAGCTTGGCGGGACTAAGGGCTGAAGCTTTCTTT.

The chain is built from TRBV7-6 and TRBJ2-1, with 8 bases lining up with TRBD1. Looked up from germline, CDR1 is SGHVS and CDR2 is FNYEAQ. Germline trimming cut 3 bases from V and 12 bases from J; bases unmatched to any gene: 13. The CDR3 extends over 15 amino acids. The CDR3 loop reads CASSFRDRGTNGQFF. CDR3 DNA sequence: TGTGCCAGCAGCTTTCGCGACAGGGGAACTAACGGGCAGTTCTTC.

This clone has a handful of counts. DNA of the CDR3: TGTGCCAGCAGCTTGGAGGGGCTTCCGGGACAGGGGCTCCCTTATGGCTACACCTTC. Protein: CASSLEGLPGQGLPYGYTF. The chain recombines TRBV27 with TRBJ1-2; 10 positions agree with TRBD1. Germline V gene data show CDR1 as MNHEY and CDR2 as SMNVEV (reference sequence). J was trimmed by 5 bases and V by 6 bases; bases with no gene match: 21. The CDR3 is 19 residues long.

In this sample, this clone turned up a few times. The chain carries TRBV6-1 and TRBJ1-1, with 9 bases aligning to TRBD1. Losses at the gene ends were 2 bases for V and 12 bases for J; bases not matched to a gene: 10. CDR1 MNHNS and CDR2 SASEGT come from the germline V gene. The CDR3 sequence is 14 residues long. The CDR3 sequence is CASSERWGTGRTFF. The CDR3 DNA sequence: TGTGCCAGCAGTGAAAGGTGGGGGACAGGGAGAACTTTCTTT.

J is TRBJ2-7 and V is TRBV6-5; no definite D call. This CDR3 has 13 amino acids. CDR1 and CDR2 from the germline V gene are MNHEY and SVGAGI. Trimming pared 0 bases from V and 6 bases from J, leaving 9 bases between. The chain's CDR3 is CASSYSIRSEQYF. In DNA, the CDR3 is TGTGCCAGCAGTTACTCGATTAGGAGCGAGCAGTACTTC.

The J gene is TRBJ2-7, the V gene TRBV10-2; a weak D match, TRBD1 (6 bases). Trimming shortened V by 3 bases and J by 3 bases, and 12 bases separated the two germline ends. This CDR3 region has 14 residues. Germline loops: CDR1 WSHSY, CDR2 SAAADI. CDR3 sequence: CASSDPRQVYEQYF. DNA of the CDR3: TGCGCCAGCAGTGACCCTCGACAGGTCTACGAGCAGTACTTC.

CDR3 nucleotide sequence: TGTGCCACCGCCCCCCAGGGGTTAACAGATACGCAGTATTTT. This gives the protein CATAPQGLTDTQYF. The gene calls are TRBV6-5 and TRBJ2-3, with a tentative D call TRBD1 (6 bases). The germline CDR1 and CDR2 sequences are MNHEY and SVGAGI. CDR3 length: 14 residues. The ends were cut back, 10 bases at V and 3 bases at J, with 17 bases in the middle.

The chain employs TRBV5-4 and TRBJ2-7, with D uncertain. The germline V gene has CDR1 SGHNT and CDR2 YYREEE (reference sequence). V was cut by 2 bases and J by 7 bases, with 10 bases left in between. The CDR3 totals 12 residues. CDR3 sequence reads: CASSLGMREQYF. The CDR3 nucleotides read TGTGCCAGCAGCTTAGGCATGAGGGAGCAGTACTTC.

The chain has TRBV24-1 and TRBJ1-2; 7 nucleotides align to TRBD1. J gave up 4 bases and V 5 bases, and 9 bases lay outside the gene matches. The germline V gene has CDR1 KGHDR and CDR2 SFDVKD. This CDR3 has 15 amino acids. The CDR3 sequence is CATSASTGLGYGYTF. The CDR3, as DNA: TGTGCCACCAGTGCATCGACAGGGCTGGGCTATGGCTACACCTTC.

This chain links TRBV29-1 with TRBJ2-1, with 9 bases aligning to TRBD1. The CDR3 has 17 amino acids. Trimming removed 4 bases from V and 2 bases from J; junction bases left unmatched: 12. Germline V gene lookup returns CDR1 SQVTM and CDR2 ANQGSEA. The CDR3 sequence: CSVVGKAGTGTYNEQFF. The CDR3 DNA is TGCAGCGTTGTAGGGAAGGCAGGGACAGGGACCTACAATGAGCAGTTCTTC.

This clone was found a few times. Other DNA variants within this sample encode the same CDR3. The chain uses TRBV9 and TRBJ1-2; 8 bases line up with TRBD1. The CDR3 sequence is 12 residues long. The J segment lost 8 bases and the V segment lost 2 bases, leaving 2 bases of the junction unmatched. CDR1 is SGDLS and CDR2 is YYNGEE in the germline V gene. The CDR3 reads CASSVSGGGYTF. The CDR3 DNA is TGTGCCAGCAGCGTTTCAGGGGGCGGCTACACCTTC.

This chain connects TRBV7-9 to TRBJ1-2, with a tentative D call TRBD1 (6 bases). Germline loops: CDR1 SEHNR, CDR2 FQNEAQ (reference sequence). The CDR3 consists of 12 residues. V dropped 10 bases and J dropped 8 bases, with 17 bases sitting between them. The CDR3 sequence: CATPQIRGGYTF. CDR3 DNA: TGTGCCACTCCGCAGATCAGGGGCGGCTACACCTTC.

This clone came up once. The chain combines TRBV7-2 with TRBJ1-1; D may be TRBD1 (6 bases). Germline V lookup: CDR1 SGHTA, CDR2 FQGNSA. The CDR3 is 16 residues long. Between the trimmed V and J ends, which lost 3 bases and 1 base, there was a span of 15 bases. The CDR3, as DNA: TGTGCCAGCAGCTTGGGGTTCCAGGGGTGGAACACTGAAGCTTTCTTT. This sequence encodes CASSLGFQGWNTEAFF.